This T cell receptor beta chain comes out of a study of blood T cells in healthy people across ages. Every donor contributed around 10 milliliters of peripheral blood by blood draw. Only one count was recorded for this clonotype. Its antigen is not known. The CDR3 has 14 amino acids. Per the germline V gene, CDR1 is DFQATT and CDR2 is SNEGSKA (reference sequence). V was shortened by 3 bases and J by 1 base, with 10 bases between the two germline ends. Findings and limits, study-wide: Older individuals had lower TCR beta diversity per million T cells (the decline was roughly linear).

A J-beta primer mix and a sample-barcoded 5' primer were used in a second PCR of roughly 6 to 11 cycles. MiXCR was run by TCRdb on the 5' RACE reads, yielding one entry per CDR3 protein. The sample has about 1.4 million distinct CDR3 sequences, approximately 59% seen once. The genes are TRBV20-1 and TRBJ2-1; D not resolved. Material: blood. The receptor comes from a man aged 18 to 35 in good health. CDR3 DNA sequence: TGCAGTGCTAGCGACGGACGGTCCTACAATGAGCAGTTCTTC. Its protein product is CSASDGRSYNEQFF.